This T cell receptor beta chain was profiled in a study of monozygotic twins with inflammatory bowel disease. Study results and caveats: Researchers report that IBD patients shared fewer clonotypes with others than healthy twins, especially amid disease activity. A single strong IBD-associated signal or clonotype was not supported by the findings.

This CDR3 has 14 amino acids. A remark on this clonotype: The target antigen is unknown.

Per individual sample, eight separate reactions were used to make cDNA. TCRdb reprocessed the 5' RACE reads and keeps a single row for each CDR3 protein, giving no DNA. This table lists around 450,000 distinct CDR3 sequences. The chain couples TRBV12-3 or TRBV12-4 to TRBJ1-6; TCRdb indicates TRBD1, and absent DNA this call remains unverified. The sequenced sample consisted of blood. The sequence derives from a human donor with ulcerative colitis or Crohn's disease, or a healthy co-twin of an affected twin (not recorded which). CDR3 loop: CASSPQGSASPLHF.